This TCR beta chain derives from a study of blood T cell repertoires in COVID-19. Germline loops: CDR1 GTSNPN, CDR2 SVGIG (reference sequence). The CDR3 runs 15 residues. V dropped 1 base and J dropped 2; count of bases not matched to a gene: 3. Data came from immunoSEQ multiplex PCR; TCRdb stores just in-frame clones and leaves some out. Here the sample spans roughly 63,000 clones, about 72% being singletons. J is TRBJ2-2 and V is TRBV30; 8 bases are shared with TRBD2. The sequenced sample consisted of peripheral blood. The TCR was taken from a man older than 75 with acute or convalescent COVID-19. CDR3 sequence reads: CAWSDSGVNTGELFF. In DNA form, the CDR3 reads TGTGCCTGGAGTGATAGCGGGGTTAACACCGGGGAGCTGTTTTTT.